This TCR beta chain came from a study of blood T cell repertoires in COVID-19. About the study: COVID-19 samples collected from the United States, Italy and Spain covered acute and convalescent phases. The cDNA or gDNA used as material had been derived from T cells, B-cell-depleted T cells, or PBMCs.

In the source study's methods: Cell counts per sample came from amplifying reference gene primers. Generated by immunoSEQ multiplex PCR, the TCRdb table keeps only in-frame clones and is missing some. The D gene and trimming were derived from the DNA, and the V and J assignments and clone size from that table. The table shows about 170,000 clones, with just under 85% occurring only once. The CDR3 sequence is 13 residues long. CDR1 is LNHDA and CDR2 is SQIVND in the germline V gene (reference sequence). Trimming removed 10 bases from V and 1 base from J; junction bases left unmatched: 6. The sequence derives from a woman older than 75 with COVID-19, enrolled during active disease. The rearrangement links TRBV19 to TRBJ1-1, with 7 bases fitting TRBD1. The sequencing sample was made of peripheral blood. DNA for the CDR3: TGTGCCACCAAACAGGGGTCGAACACTGAAGCTTTCTTT. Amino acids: CATKQGSNTEAFF.